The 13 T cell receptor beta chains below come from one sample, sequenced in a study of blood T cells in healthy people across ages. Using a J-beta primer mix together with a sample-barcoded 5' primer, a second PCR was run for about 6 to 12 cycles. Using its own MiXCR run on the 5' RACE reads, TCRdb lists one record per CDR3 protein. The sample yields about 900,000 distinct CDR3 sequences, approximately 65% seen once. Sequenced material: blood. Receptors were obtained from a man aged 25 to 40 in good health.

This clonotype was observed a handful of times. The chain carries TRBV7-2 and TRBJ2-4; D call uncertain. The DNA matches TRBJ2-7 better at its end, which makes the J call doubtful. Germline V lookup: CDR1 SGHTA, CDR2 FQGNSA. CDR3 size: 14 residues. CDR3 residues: CASSLVLKNYEQYF. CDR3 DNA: TGTGCCAGCAGCTTAGTTCTGAAGAACTACGAGCAGTACTTC.

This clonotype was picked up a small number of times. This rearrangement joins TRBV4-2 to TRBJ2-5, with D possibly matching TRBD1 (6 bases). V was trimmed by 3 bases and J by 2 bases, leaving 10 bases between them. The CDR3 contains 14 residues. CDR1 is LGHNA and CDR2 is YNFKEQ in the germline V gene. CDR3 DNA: TGTGCCAGCAGCCATCCGGGACAACAAGAGACCCAGTACTTC. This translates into CASSHPGQQETQYF.

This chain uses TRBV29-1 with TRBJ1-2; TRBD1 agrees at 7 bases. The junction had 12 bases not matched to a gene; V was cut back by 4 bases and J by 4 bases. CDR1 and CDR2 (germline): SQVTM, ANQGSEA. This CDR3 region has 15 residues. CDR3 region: CSVAGSGDSFYGYTF. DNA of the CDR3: TGCAGCGTTGCCGGAAGTGGGGACAGCTTCTATGGCTACACCTTC.

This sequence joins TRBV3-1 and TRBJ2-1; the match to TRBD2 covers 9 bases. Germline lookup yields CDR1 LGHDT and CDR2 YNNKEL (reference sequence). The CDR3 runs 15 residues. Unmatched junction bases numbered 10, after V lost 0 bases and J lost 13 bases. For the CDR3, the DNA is TGTGCCAGCAGCCAAGATGGCGGGGGGGTTCAGACCCAGTTCTTC. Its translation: CASSQDGGGVQTQFF.

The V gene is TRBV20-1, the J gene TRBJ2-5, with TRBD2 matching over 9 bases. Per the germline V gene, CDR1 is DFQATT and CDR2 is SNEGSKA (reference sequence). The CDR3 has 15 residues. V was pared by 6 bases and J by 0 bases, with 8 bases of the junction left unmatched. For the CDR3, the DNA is TGCAGTGCGCGACTAGCGGAAGAGTACCAAGAGACCCAGTACTTC. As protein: CSARLAEEYQETQYF.

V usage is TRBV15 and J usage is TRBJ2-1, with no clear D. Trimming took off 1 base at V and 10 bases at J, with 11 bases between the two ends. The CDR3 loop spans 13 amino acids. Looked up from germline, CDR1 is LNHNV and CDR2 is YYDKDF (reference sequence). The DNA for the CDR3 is TGTGCCACCAGCAGAGCCTTGGAAGGGGAGCAGTTCTTC. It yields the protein CATSRALEGEQFF.

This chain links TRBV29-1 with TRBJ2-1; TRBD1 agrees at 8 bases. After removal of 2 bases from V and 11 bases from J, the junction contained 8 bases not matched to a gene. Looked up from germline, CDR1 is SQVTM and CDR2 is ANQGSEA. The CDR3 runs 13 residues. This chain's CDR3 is CSVETGGQPQQFF. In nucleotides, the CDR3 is TGCAGCGTTGAAACAGGGGGACAGCCCCAGCAGTTCTTC.

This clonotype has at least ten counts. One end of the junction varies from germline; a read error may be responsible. The CDR3 bases are TGTGCCAGCAGTTTGGACACCTACGAGCAGTACTTC. Translated: CASSLDTYEQYF. The chain combines TRBV5-1 with TRBJ2-7, with D tentatively TRBD1 (5 bases). Germline assignment: CDR1 SGHRS and CDR2 YFSETQ. The CDR3 loop spans 12 amino acids.

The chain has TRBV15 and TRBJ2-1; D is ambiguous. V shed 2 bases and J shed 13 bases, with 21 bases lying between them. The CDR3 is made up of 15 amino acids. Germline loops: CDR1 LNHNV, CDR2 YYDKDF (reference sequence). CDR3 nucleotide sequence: TGTGCCACCAGCAGATGGGATGTGGGATCTGATCCCCAGTTCTTC. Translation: CATSRWDVGSDPQFF.

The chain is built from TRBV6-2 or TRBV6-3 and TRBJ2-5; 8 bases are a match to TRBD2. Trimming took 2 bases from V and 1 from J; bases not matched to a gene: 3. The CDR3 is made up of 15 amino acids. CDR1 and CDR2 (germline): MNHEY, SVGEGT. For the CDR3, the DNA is TGTGCCAGCAGTTACCCAGGACTAGCCCAAGAGACCCAGTACTTC. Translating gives CASSYPGLAQETQYF.

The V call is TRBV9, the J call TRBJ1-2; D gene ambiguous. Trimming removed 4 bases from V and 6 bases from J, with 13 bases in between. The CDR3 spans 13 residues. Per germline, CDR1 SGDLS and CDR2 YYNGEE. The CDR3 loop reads CASSSGNLDGYTF. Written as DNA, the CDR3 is TGTGCCAGCAGCTCCGGAAATCTGGATGGCTACACCTTC.

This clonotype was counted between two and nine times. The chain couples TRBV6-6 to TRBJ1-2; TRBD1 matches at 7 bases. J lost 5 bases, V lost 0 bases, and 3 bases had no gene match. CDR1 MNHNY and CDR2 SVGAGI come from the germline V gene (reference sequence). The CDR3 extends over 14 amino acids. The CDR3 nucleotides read TGTGCCAGCAGTTACTCGGGGACAGAATATGGCTACACCTTC. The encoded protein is CASSYSGTEYGYTF.

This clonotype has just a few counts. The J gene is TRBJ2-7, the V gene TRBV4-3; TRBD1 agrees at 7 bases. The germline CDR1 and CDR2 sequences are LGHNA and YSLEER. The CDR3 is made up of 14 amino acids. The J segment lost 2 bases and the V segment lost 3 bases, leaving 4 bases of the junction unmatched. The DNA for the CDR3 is TGCGCCAGCAGCCAGTCCGGGACAGCCTACGAGCAGTACTTC. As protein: CASSQSGTAYEQYF.